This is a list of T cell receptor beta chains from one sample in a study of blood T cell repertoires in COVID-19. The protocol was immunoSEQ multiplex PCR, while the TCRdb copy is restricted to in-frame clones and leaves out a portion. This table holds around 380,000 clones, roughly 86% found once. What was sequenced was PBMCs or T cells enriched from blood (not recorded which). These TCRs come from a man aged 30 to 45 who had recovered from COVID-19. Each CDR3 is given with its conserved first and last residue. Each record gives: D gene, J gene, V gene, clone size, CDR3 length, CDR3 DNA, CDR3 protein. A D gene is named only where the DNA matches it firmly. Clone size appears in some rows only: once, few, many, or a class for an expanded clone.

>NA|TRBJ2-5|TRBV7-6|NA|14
TGTGCCAGCAGCTTGTGGCCAGGTCCGGAGACCCAGTACTTC
CASSLWPGPETQYF
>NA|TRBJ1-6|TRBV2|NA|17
TGTGCCAGCAGGCCCACAGCCTCTCCCTCCTATAATTCACCCCTCCACTTT
CASRPTASPSYNSPLHF
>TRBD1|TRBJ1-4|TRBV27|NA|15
TGTGCCAGCAGTCCGAGGACAGGGTTGAGTTTGAAACTGTTTTTT
CASSPRTGLSLKLFF
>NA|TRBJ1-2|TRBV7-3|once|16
TGTGCCAGCAGCGCCGATCCAGGGGAAGCTAACTATGGCTACACCTTC
CASSADPGEANYGYTF
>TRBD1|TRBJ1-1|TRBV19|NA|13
TGTGCCAGTAGCCGACAGGGGAAAACTGAAGCTTTCTTT
CASSRQGKTEAFF
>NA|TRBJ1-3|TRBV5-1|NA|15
TGCGCCAGCAGCTTGGACGGGTACTCTGGAAACACCATATATTTT
CASSLDGYSGNTIYF
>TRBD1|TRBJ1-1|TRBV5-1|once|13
TGCGCCAGCAGCTCGACAGGGTGGACTGAAGCTTTCTTT
CASSSTGWTEAFF
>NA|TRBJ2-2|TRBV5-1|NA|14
TGCGCCAGCAGCTTGGGTCGGGAGACCGGGGAGCTGTTTTTT
CASSLGRETGELFF
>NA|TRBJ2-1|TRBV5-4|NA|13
TGTGCCAGCAGCTTTCCCACTAGCAATGAGCAGTTCTTC
CASSFPTSNEQFF
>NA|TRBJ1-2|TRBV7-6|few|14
TGTGCCAGCAGCTTAGGTAGAGGGAACTATGGCTACACCTTC
CASSLGRGNYGYTF
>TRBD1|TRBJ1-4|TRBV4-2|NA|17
TGTGCCAGCAGCCAAGGGTTACCGCAGGGGGCTCGGGAAAAACTGTTTTTT
CASSQGLPQGAREKLFF
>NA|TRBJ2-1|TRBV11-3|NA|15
TGTGCCAGCAGCTTAGATCCGCCGCCAGGTAATGAGCAGTTCTTC
CASSLDPPPGNEQFF
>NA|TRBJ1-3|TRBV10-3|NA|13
TGTGCCATCTCCCGGTCCTCTGGAAACACCATATATTTT
CAISRSSGNTIYF
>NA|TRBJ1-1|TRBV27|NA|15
TGTGCCAGCAGTTGGTACAGGGATGTGAACACTGAAGCTTTCTTT
CASSWYRDVNTEAFF
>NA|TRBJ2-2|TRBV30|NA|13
TGTGCCTGGAGTGTAAGGCTAGCGGGGGAGCTGTTTTTT
CAWSVRLAGELFF
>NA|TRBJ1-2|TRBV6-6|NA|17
TGTGCCAGCAGTCATTATCCCAACGGAGGGCTGGAATATGGCTACACCTTC
CASSHYPNGGLEYGYTF
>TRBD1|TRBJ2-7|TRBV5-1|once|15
TGCGCCAGCAGCACCGGACAGGGGGAGACGGGCGAGCAGTACTTC
CASSTGQGETGEQYF
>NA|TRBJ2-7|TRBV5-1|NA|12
TGCGCCAGCAGCCCGGGTGCCTACGAGCAGTACTTC
CASSPGAYEQYF
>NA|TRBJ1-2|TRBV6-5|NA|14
TGTGCCAGCAGTTCCGCGGGGAGGGGCTATGGCTACACCTTC
CASSSAGRGYGYTF
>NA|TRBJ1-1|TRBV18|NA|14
TGTGCCAGCTCACCGGACAGATTGAACACTGAAGCTTTCTTT
CASSPDRLNTEAFF
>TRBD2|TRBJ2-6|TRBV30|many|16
TGTGCCTGGAGCTGGGGGGGGGACTCTGGGGCCAACGTCCTGACTTTC
CAWSWGGDSGANVLTF
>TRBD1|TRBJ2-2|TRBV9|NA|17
TGTGCCAGCAGCATCCCGGGACAGGGGTTTAACACCGGGGAGCTGTTTTTT
CASSIPGQGFNTGELFF
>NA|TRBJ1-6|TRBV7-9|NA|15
TGTGCCAGCAGCTACCAGCAGGGGCACAATTCACCCCTCCACTTT
CASSYQQGHNSPLHF
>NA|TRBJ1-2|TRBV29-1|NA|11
TGCAGCGTTGACGGCGGATATGGCTACACCTTC
CSVDGGYGYTF
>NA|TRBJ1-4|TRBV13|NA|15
TGTGCCAGCAGATTACGGGGGTTGACTAATGAAAAACTGTTTTTT
CASRLRGLTNEKLFF
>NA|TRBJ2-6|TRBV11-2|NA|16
TGTGCCAGCAGCTTGCTGAGGTCCTCTGGGGCCAACGTCCTGACTTTC
CASSLLRSSGANVLTF
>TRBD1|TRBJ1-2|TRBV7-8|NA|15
TGTGCCAGCAGCCCATCGGGACAGGGCATCTATGGCTACACCTTC
CASSPSGQGIYGYTF
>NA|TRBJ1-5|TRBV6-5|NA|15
TGTGCCAGCAGTCCTGCTTACCCGGACGGGAGGCCCCAGCATTTT
CASSPAYPDGRPQHF
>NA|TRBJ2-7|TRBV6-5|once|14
TGTGCCAGCAGTTACTCAACCTCGGCGGACGAGCAGTACTTC
CASSYSTSADEQYF
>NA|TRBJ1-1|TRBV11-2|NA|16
TGTGCCAGCAGCTTCCCTCAGACAGGCCGAAACACTGAAGCTTTCTTT
CASSFPQTGRNTEAFF
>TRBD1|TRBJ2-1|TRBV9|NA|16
TGTGCCAGCAGCCCCCCTGGGGGACAGGGGGCGAATGAGCAGTTCTTC
CASSPPGGQGANEQFF
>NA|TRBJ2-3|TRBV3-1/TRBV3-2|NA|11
TGTGCCAGCAGGGGCTCAGATACGCAGTATTTT
CASRGSDTQYF
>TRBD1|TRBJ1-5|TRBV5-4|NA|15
TGTGCCAGCAGTTTGGACAGGGCTCTTGATCAGCCCCAGCATTTT
CASSLDRALDQPQHF
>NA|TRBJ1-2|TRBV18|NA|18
TGTGCCAGCTCACCAGGGGGCGGACGAACGTTCTGGGACTATGGCTACACCTTC
CASSPGGGRTFWDYGYTF
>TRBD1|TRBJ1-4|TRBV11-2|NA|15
TGTGCCAGCAGCTTTGTAGGGACAGAGAATGAAAAACTGTTTTTT
CASSFVGTENEKLFF
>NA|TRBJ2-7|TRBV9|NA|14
TGTGCCAGCAGCGTAGCAGGGGCAGGCTACGAGCAGTACTTC
CASSVAGAGYEQYF
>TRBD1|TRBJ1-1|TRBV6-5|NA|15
TGTGCCAGCAGGTGGACAGGGAAGGGGAACACTGAAGCTTTCTTT
CASRWTGKGNTEAFF
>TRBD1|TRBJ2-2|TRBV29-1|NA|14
TGCAGCGTTACGGACAGGGGGCAAACCGGGGAGCTGTTTTTT
CSVTDRGQTGELFF
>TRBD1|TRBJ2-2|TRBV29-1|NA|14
TGCAGCGTTGACAAGGACAGGGGAGCCGGGGAGCTGTTTTTT
CSVDKDRGAGELFF
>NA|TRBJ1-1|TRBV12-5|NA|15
TGTGCTAGTGGTTTGGTAAACCACCCAGGCGATGAAGCTTTCTTT
CASGLVNHPGDEAFF
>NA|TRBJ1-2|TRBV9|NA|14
TGTGCCAGCAGCTCCCGCGGGGATCTCTATGGCTACACCTTC
CASSSRGDLYGYTF
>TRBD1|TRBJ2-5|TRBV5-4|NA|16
TGTGCCAGCAGCTTGGTGGGACAGTTCGATCAAGAGACCCAGTACTTC
CASSLVGQFDQETQYF
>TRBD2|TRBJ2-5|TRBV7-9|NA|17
TGTGCCAGCAGCCGAGTTCTAGCGGGGAAGCCGAGAGAGACCCAGTACTTC
CASSRVLAGKPRETQYF
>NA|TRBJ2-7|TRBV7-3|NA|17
TGTGCCAGCAGCTTACGCCCGCTCGGGGGGCTTTCGGACGAGCAGTACTTC
CASSLRPLGGLSDEQYF
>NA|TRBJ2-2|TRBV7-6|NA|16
TGTGCCAGCAGCTTAGAGGATAGCCCGGGCACCGGGGAGCTGTTTTTT
CASSLEDSPGTGELFF
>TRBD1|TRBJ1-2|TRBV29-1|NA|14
TGCAGCGTTGAAGAAAGGACAGGTGACTATGGCTACACCTTC
CSVEERTGDYGYTF
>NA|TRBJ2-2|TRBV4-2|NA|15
TGTGCCAGCAGCCAAGTTACAGGGAATACCGGGGAGCTGTTTTTT
CASSQVTGNTGELFF
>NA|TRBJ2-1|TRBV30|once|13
TGTGCCTGGGCGGGGTTCTCCTACAATGAGCAGTTCTTC
CAWAGFSYNEQFF
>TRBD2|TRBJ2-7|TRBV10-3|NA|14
TGTGCCATCAGTGAAAGTCTAGCGGACTACGAGCAGTACTTC
CAISESLADYEQYF
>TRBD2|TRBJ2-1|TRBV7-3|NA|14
TGTGCCAGCAGTTTTAGCGGGGGGGCCACTGAGCAGTTCTTC
CASSFSGGATEQFF
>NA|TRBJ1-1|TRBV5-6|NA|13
TGTGCCAGCAGCTTGACAGGGTTCACTGAAGCTTTCTTT
CASSLTGFTEAFF
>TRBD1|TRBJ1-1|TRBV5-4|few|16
TGTGCCAGCAGCTCGCCGGGACAGGGGATGAACACTGAAGCTTTCTTT
CASSSPGQGMNTEAFF
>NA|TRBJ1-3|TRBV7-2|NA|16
TGTGCCAGCAGCCGGGTGGAGCTGTCCCGGGGAAACACCATATATTTT
CASSRVELSRGNTIYF
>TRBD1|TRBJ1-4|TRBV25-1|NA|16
TGTGCCAGCCAAGGACAGGGTAAACTCCGCGGTGAAAAACTGTTTTTT
CASQGQGKLRGEKLFF